This note documents a single TCR beta chain sequence. The target of this receptor is not known. The sample holds no much larger clone one base away, and base qualities are not on file. The meaning of the sample's treatment or condition label: randomized to nivolumab then ipilimumab (arm A) or the reverse (arm B). None of the trial patients had been given prior DNA-damaging chemotherapy. A FACS Aria II flow cytometer was used to sort live CD3+CD8+ cells that were negative for CD19 and CD56 from thawed PBMCs. Samples were obtained from patients with melanoma enrolled in CheckMate 064, a randomized, open-label phase II trial of sequential checkpoint blockade. Leukapheresis was used to collect peripheral blood mononuclear cells, which were then purified with Ficoll-Paque and frozen in human serum with 10% DMSO. Purity of sorted blood CD3+CD8+ cells was verified at >98% immediately after sorting, followed by DNA extraction.

V loses 2 bases, J loses 4 bases, and the germline ends lie 15 bases apart. Looking up the germline V gene yields CDR1 MDHEN and CDR2 SYDVKM. CDR3 length: 15 amino acids, cysteine to phenylalanine. Only the CDR3 DNA is retained, 45 bases long and in frame from the first base. These data originate in a study of sequential checkpoint blockade in melanoma (dated by TCRdb to between 2018 and 2021). Describing the broader study: Patients were assigned by 1:1 randomization to either first-line nivolumab followed by ipilimumab (arm A) or ipilimumab followed by nivolumab (arm B). Both trial sequences were followed by maintenance nivolumab.

Beyond this particular receptor, the publication reports: Validation of the response-prediction model combining TCR metrics and mutation burden is needed in larger, independent patient cohorts.

TCRbeta CDR3 regions were immunosequenced from genomic DNA with the immunoSEQ Assay. Before high-throughput sequencing, the genomic DNA was amplified using bias-controlled multiplex PCR. Concerning the study's data processing: To quantify the absolute abundance of each unique TCRbeta CDR3 region, the sequences were collapsed and filtered. Clonality, defined as 1 minus Pielou's evenness, was calculated using only productive rearrangements. Clones with significantly greater frequencies in on-treatment versus baseline samples were identified using a previously published method. This immuneACCESS table, as held by TCRdb, lists in-frame sequences with V and J called but not all clones. Of the missing ones, under half trace to an unresolved V gene in checked studies; the others have no known cause. The DNA was the basis for D and trimming; V, J and clone size are from that table. This sample has 21,000 or so clones in its table, and 70% to 90% of those were observed once. The ten largest clones take up 10% of the sample.

The chain uses TRBV28 and TRBJ2-7; the best D guess is TRBD2, with 5 bases matching. Sequencing was performed on CD8+ T cells sorted from blood (inferred from file names), taken from a patient given nivolumab and ipilimumab in sequence. This clonotype was sampled from a human donor with melanoma. The CDR3 sequence is CASSLDGVTTYEQYF. The DNA sequence is as follows: TGTGCCAGCAGTTTAGACGGGGTTACTACGTACGAGCAGTACTTC.